This TCR beta chain was identified in a study of T cell responses to AZD1222 COVID-19 vaccine. Deletions cut 6 bases from V and 8 bases from J, with 20 bases between. In germline, CDR1 is MRHNA, CDR2 SNTAGT. The CDR3 is 15 amino acids. Sequenced by immunoSEQ multiplex PCR; TCRdb stores in-frame clones only, minus some. The table has approximately 110,000 clones, around 82% seen once. Findings and limits, study-wide: Nearly half of the spike-specific TCRs reportedly recognize variant regions that carry no mutations.

Comments on this clone: What it recognizes is unknown.

The source is an adult in good health. This sequence joins TRBV6-4 and TRBJ1-5, with a weak D call TRBD1 (6 bases). Here the sequenced sample was peripheral blood, taken on day 0 of AZD1222 vaccination. CDR3 region: CASSELLGGVEPQHF. The CDR3 DNA reads TGTGCCAGCAGCGAACTCCTAGGGGGGGTTGAGCCCCAGCATTTT.